This T cell receptor beta chain was sequenced during a study of T cells in Graves' hyperthyroidism and ophthalmopathy. RNA transcripts yielded amplified TCR beta CDR3 regions. The HTBI primer set served for first-round RT-PCR of the TCR CDR3. MiXCR, run by TCRdb on the multiplex PCR reads, gives a single entry per CDR3 protein. The data contain 500,000 to 700,000 distinct CDR3 sequences, roughly 17% of them singletons. When ophthalmopathy did not progress within 18 months, Graves' hyperthyroidism was considered stable. Exclusion of a patient resulted from uncontrolled infection, other autoimmune disease, pregnancy or lactation. The CDR3 loop spans 10 amino acids. Trimming removed 5 bases at V and 9 bases at J, with 8 bases between. Germline V gene sequence: CDR1 DFQATT, CDR2 SNEGSKA (reference sequence).

This receptor was taken from a woman younger than 30 with Graves' hyperthyroidism. The chain joins TRBV20-1 to TRBJ1-5; a possible D gene is TRBD1 (5 bases). Sequenced: blood. The CDR3 region is CSAGGGPQHF. The CDR3 DNA follows: TGCAGTGCTGGGGGAGGGCCCCAGCATTTT.